This TCR beta chain was identified during a study of OX40 agonist ivuxolimab in advanced cancers. Study at large: All patients had ivuxolimab intravenously every 2 weeks at 0.01 to 10 mg/kg. With a range of roughly 23 to 90, age averaged approximately 64 years, and 65% to 85% were male. Having had anti-PD-1, anti-PD-L1 or anti-CTLA-4 therapy before was allowed, and roughly 40% had some. Study-level results: Certain nonresponders likewise exhibited a low normalized T-cell clonal expansion.

Sequenced by immunoSEQ multiplex PCR; TCRdb stores in-frame clones only, minus some. The data show tens of thousands of clones, with nearly 90% seen just once and about 1.6% held by the top ten. Concerning this clone: Its antigen is currently unknown.

This CDR3 comprises 15 residues. V lost 3 bases to trimming and J lost 2 bases; unmatched junction nucleotides: 7. Germline CDR1 KGHSH, CDR2 LQKENI. This sequence originates from an adult with an advanced solid tumor such as melanoma, head and neck, liver or kidney cancer. The sample here was CD4+ or CD8+ T cells sorted from blood, taken in a trial of the OX40 agonist ivuxolimab. V gene TRBV18 combines with J gene TRBJ2-7; TRBD1 aligns across 7 bases. The CDR3 loop reads CASSPTGTEAYEQYF. CDR3 nucleotide sequence: TGTGCCAGCTCACCCACCGGGACAGAAGCCTACGAGCAGTACTTC.